These 16 T cell receptor beta chains share one sample of origin, sequenced in a study of T cell repertoires in cytomegalovirus infection. TCRdb itself ran the reads through MiXCR, one entry per CDR3 protein. Of 800,000 to 950,000 distinct CDR3 sequences listed, roughly 33% were seen once; the top ten hold around 11%. The antigens for these receptors are not known. The sample was cultured CD8+ T cells from PBMCs, taken from culture after CMV antigen stimulation. The source of these receptors is a human donor in good health (CMV status not recorded). Some clones in this sample may be carry-over from other donors' samples.

This clonotype was observed many times. The rearrangement links TRBV7-2 to TRBJ2-3; D is possibly TRBD1 (6 bases). This CDR3 has 19 residues. CDR1 is SGHTA and CDR2 is FQGNSA in the germline V gene. Trimming cost V 2 bases and J 4 bases, with 25 bases left between them. In nucleotides, the CDR3 is TGTGCCAGCAGCTTACAAGGCCTCCCGGGCACAGGGCTTCCAGATACGCAGTATTTT. Its protein is CASSLQGLPGTGLPDTQYF.

The table lists this clonotype with a few counts. The chain employs TRBV20-1 and TRBJ2-7, with D possibly being TRBD2 (6 bases). Germline CDR1 reads DFQATT; CDR2 reads SNEGSKA (reference sequence). Trimming removed 3 bases at V and 4 bases at J, with 16 bases between. The CDR3 is 14 amino acids. CDR3 residues: CSASPDYAGYEQYF. Written as DNA, the CDR3 is TGCAGTGCTAGCCCTGACTACGCGGGGTACGAGCAGTACTTC.

In its sample, this clonotype was seen many times. The chain joins TRBV11-1 to TRBJ1-2, with D hard to call. V was shortened by 1 base and J by 4 bases, with 10 bases between the two germline ends. The CDR3 covers 14 residues. Germline CDR1 is SGHAT and CDR2 is FQDESV (reference sequence). The chain's CDR3 is CASSLDGRGYGYTF. The CDR3 DNA sequence: TGTGCCAGCAGCTTAGACGGACGCGGCTATGGCTACACCTTC. The variable domain in full, with the rest retrieved from reference TRBV11-1 and TRBJ1-2, is EAEVAQSPRYKITEKSQAVAFWCDPISGHATLYWYRQILGQGPELLVQFQDESVVDDSQLPKDRFSAERLKGVDSTLKIQPAELGDSAMYLCASSLDGRGYGYTFGSGTRLTVV.

J is TRBJ1-1 and V is TRBV6-2 or TRBV6-3, with 11 bases aligning to TRBD1. V was clipped by 4 bases and J by 6 bases; unmatched bases: 28. Germline CDR1 is MNHEY and CDR2 is SVGEGT. The CDR3 is 22 residues long. The CDR3 sequence is CASSFPRDRGAPQAPINAEAFF. For the CDR3, the DNA is TGTGCCAGCAGTTTCCCTCGGGACAGGGGGGCACCTCAGGCTCCAATTAACGCTGAAGCTTTCTTT.

This clonotype was seen more than once but under ten times. The CDR3, as DNA: TGTGCCAGCAGCCTAAGGGGGGATGAAAAACTGTTTTTT. It yields the protein CASSLRGDEKLFF. This chain links TRBV7-9 with TRBJ1-4; weak D call: TRBD1 (6 bases). The V gene lost 5 bases and the J gene lost 6 bases, with 10 bases spanning the gap. The CDR3 has 13 residues. The germline V gene has CDR1 SEHNR and CDR2 FQNEAQ (reference sequence).

The genes are TRBV7-9 and TRBJ2-1; the D call may be TRBD1 or TRBD2 (6 bases each). V lost 8 bases and J 0 bases, leaving 11 bases between the germline ends. CDR1 is SEHNR and CDR2 is FQNEAQ in the germline V gene (reference sequence). The CDR3 has 14 amino acids. Written as DNA, the CDR3 is TGTGCCAGCGGCTGGGGGGCCTCCTACAATGAGCAGTTCTTC. Its protein is CASGWGASYNEQFF. The full variable domain, its missing parts supplied by reference TRBV7-9 and TRBJ2-1, is DTGVSQNPRHKITKRGQNVTFRCDPISEHNRLYWYRQTLGQGPEFLTYFQNEAQLEKSRLLSDRFSAERPKGSFSTLEIQRTEQGDSAMYLCASGWGASYNEQFFGPGTRLTVL.

This clonotype appeared a few times. The chain combines TRBV27 with TRBJ1-6, with D possibly being TRBD1 (5 bases). The germline V gene encodes CDR1 MNHEY and CDR2 SMNVEV (reference sequence). Trimming took 2 bases from V and 0 from J, leaving 17 bases between them. The length of the CDR3 is 19 residues. The CDR3 sequence is CASSLPPGVGSSYNSPLHF. The CDR3 coding sequence is TGTGCCAGCAGTTTACCCCCGGGGGTAGGAAGCTCCTATAATTCACCCCTCCACTTT.

V usage is TRBV27 and J usage is TRBJ2-3, with 9 bases aligning to TRBD2. Trimming removed 3 bases from V and 8 bases from J; junction bases left unmatched: 6. Germline values: CDR1 MNHEY, CDR2 SMNVEV (reference sequence). The CDR3 is made up of 14 amino acids. CDR3 amino acids: CASSFGGGAGTQYF. CDR3 nucleotides: TGTGCCAGCAGTTTCGGCGGGGGGGCAGGTACGCAGTATTTT.

Regarding this clonotype: At one end, the junction sequence differs from germline, possibly due to a read error. The rearrangement uses TRBV6-2 or TRBV6-3 and TRBJ2-3; possibly TRBD1 or TRBD2 for D (6 bases each). This CDR3 region has 17 residues. CDR1 is MNHEY and CDR2 is SVGEGT in the germline V gene. The CDR3 spells CASSYSGGAASKDTQYF. The CDR3 nucleotides read TGTGCCAGCAGTTACTCGGGGGGCGCAGCTAGCAAAGATACGCAGTATTTT.

This clonotype was detected only a few times. The V gene is TRBV12-3 or TRBV12-4, the J gene TRBJ2-1; 7 nucleotides match TRBD1. Losses at the gene ends were 6 bases for V and 2 bases for J; bases not matched to a gene: 7. The CDR3 is 15 residues long. CDR3 protein: CASSSIQGTYNEQFF. The CDR3 bases are TGTGCCAGCAGCTCGATACAGGGGACCTACAATGAGCAGTTCTTC.

This chain links TRBV6-2 or TRBV6-3 with TRBJ1-2; D call uncertain. Trimming cost V 2 bases and J 2 bases, with 12 bases left between them. Germline CDR1 is MNHEY and CDR2 is SVGEGT. The CDR3 runs to 15 residues. CDR3 amino acids: CASSYPRWQNYGYTF. The CDR3 DNA reads TGTGCCAGCAGTTACCCCCGCTGGCAGAACTATGGCTACACCTTC.

V gene TRBV7-9 combines with J gene TRBJ1-1; D is undetermined. The ends were cut back, 10 bases at V and 4 bases at J, with 13 bases in the middle. Germline-derived CDR1 and CDR2 are SEHNR and FQNEAQ (reference sequence). The CDR3 is 12 amino acids. CDR3 nucleotides: TGTGCCATCGAAGGGAGAGCCACTGAAGCTTTCTTT. Translation: CAIEGRATEAFF.

The chain joins TRBV7-3 to TRBJ1-1; unclear D gene. Germline V gene lookup returns CDR1 SGHTA and CDR2 FQGTGA. Trimming stripped 8 bases from V and 2 bases from J, with 12 bases between. The CDR3 is 13 residues long. CDR3 sequence: CASRSTENTEAFF. In nucleotides, the CDR3 is TGTGCCAGCCGTTCCACAGAAAACACTGAAGCTTTCTTT.

There are a few counts of this clonotype. V usage is TRBV7-6 and J usage is TRBJ2-7; 7 positions agree with TRBD2. The V gene's germline CDR1 is SGHVS and CDR2 FNYEAQ. The CDR3 has 16 residues. J was trimmed by 0 bases and V by 2 bases; bases with no gene match: 7. The CDR3 region is CASSLYPRGGSYEQYF. The CDR3 nucleotides read TGTGCCAGCAGCTTATACCCACGCGGGGGCTCCTACGAGCAGTACTTC. The full variable domain, its missing parts supplied by reference TRBV7-6 and TRBJ2-7, is GAGVSQSPRYKVTKRGQDVALRCDPISGHVSLYWYRQALGQGPEFLTYFNYEAQQDKSGLPNDRFSAERPEGSISTLTIQRTEQRDSAMYRCASSLYPRGGSYEQYFGPGTRLTVT.

The chain couples TRBV18 to TRBJ2-5, with D uncertain. Germline CDR1 reads KGHSH; CDR2 reads LQKENI. V was pared by 3 bases and J by 5 bases, with 16 bases between. CDR3 length equals 15 residues. In nucleotides, the CDR3 is TGTGCCAGCTCACCTACACCTAATTCCAAGGAGACCCAGTACTTC. The encoded protein is CASSPTPNSKETQYF.

This clonotype showed up just a few times. The rearrangement uses TRBV6-6 and TRBJ2-3; D possibly uses TRBD1 or TRBD2 (6 bases each). In germline, CDR1 is MNHNY, CDR2 SVGAGI (reference sequence). The ends were cut back, 6 bases at V and 4 bases at J, with 17 bases in the middle. There are 15 residues in the CDR3. The DNA of the CDR3 is TGTGCCAGCAGAACCTTTCGGGGGCCGGCAGATACGCAGTATTTT. It yields the protein CASRTFRGPADTQYF.